This T cell receptor (beta chain) was captured in a study of blood T cell repertoires in COVID-19. Study-wide background: COVID-19 samples, acute and convalescent, were from the United States, Italy and Spain. PBMCs, B-cell-depleted T cells, or T cells provided the cDNA or gDNA that made up the material.

Assignments of participants to cohorts depended upon their own reported clinical history. Original handling: Amplification of reference gene primers was used by the study to estimate nucleated cell counts. The table came from immunoSEQ multiplex PCR; TCRdb's copy has only in-frame clones and leaves some out. D and trimming come from the DNA, and the V and J calls and clone size come from that table. The repertoire holds about 240,000 clones, with around 85% as singletons. This TCR came from a woman aged 40 to 50 with acute COVID-19. The sample taken for sequencing was PBMCs or T cells enriched from blood (not recorded which).

The CDR3 coding sequence is TGTGCCAGTAGACGGGACAGGGGAACCGAGCAGTACTTC. Protein product: CASRRDRGTEQYF. V gene TRBV19 combines with J gene TRBJ2-7, with TRBD1 matching over 10 bases. The CDR3 spans 13 residues. Germline V gene lookup returns CDR1 LNHDA and CDR2 SQIVND (reference sequence). Trimming removed 6 bases from V and 6 bases from J; junction bases left unmatched: 5.